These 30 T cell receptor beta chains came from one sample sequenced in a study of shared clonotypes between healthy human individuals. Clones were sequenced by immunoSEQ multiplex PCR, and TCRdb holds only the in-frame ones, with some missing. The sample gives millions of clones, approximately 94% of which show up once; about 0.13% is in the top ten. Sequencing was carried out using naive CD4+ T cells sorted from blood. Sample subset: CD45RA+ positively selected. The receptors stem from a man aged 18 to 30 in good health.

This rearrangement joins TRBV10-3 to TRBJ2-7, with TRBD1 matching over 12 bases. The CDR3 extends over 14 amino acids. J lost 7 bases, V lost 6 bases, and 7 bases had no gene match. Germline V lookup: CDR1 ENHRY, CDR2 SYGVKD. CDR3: CAIRPGQGADEQYF. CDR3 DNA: TGTGCCATCAGACCGGGACAGGGGGCGGATGAGCAGTACTTC.

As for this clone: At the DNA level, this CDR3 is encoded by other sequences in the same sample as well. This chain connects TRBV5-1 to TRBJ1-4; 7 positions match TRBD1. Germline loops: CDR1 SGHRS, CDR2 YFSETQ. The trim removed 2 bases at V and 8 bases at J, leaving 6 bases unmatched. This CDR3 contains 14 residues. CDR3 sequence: CASSLQGLGEKLFF. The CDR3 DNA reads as TGCGCCAGCAGCTTACAGGGGCTCGGCGAAAAACTGTTTTTT.

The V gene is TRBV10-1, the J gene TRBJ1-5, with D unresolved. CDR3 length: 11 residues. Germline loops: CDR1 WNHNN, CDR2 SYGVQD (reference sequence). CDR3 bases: TGCGGCGCGGGCAGCAATCAGCCCCAGCATTTT. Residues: CGAGSNQPQHF.

CDR3: CASSIGTGVEQYF. The CDR3 DNA follows: TGTGCCAGCTCAATCGGGACAGGGGTCGAGCAGTACTTC. This chain connects TRBV18 to TRBJ2-7; 10 bases map to TRBD1. The CDR3 is 13 amino acids. The ends lost 5 bases at V and 6 bases at J; junction bases unmatched: 4. CDR1 and CDR2 from the germline V gene are KGHSH and LQKENI.

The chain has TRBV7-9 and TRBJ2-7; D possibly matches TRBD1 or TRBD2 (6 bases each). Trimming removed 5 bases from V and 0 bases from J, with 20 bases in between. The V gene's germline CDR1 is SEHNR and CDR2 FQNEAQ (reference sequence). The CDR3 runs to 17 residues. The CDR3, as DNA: TGTGCCAGCAGCCCAGTAGCAGTGGGGGGCAGCTCCTACGAGCAGTACTTC. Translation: CASSPVAVGGSSYEQYF.

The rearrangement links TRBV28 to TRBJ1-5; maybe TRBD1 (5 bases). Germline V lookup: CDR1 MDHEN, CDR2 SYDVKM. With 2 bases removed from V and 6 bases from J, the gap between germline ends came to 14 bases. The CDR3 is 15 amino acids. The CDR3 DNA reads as TGTGCCAGCAGTTTAATAGGGGTGGACTCTCAGCCCCAGCATTTT. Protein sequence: CASSLIGVDSQPQHF.

For the CDR3, the DNA is TGTGCCAGCAGTGTGGGGGACAGGGAGAACAATGAGCAGTTCTTC. Its protein is CASSVGDRENNEQFF. The chain employs TRBV2 and TRBJ2-1, with 9 bases that match TRBD1. Germline CDR1 SNHLY, CDR2 FYNNEI. The junction had 6 bases not matched to a gene; V was cut back by 4 bases and J by 5 bases. This CDR3 comprises 15 residues.

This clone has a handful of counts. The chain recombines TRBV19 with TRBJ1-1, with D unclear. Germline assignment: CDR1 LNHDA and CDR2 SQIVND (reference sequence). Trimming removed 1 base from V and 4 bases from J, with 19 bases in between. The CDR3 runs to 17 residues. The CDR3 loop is CASSIGSWQPAVTEAFF. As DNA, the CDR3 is TGTGCCAGTAGTATAGGGTCGTGGCAGCCCGCGGTCACTGAAGCTTTCTTT.

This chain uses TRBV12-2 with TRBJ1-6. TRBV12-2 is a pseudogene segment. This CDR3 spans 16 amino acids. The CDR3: CASRLWARVGNSPLHF. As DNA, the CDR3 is TGTGCAAGTCGCTTATGGGCCCGGGTGGGGAATTCACCCCTCCACTTT.

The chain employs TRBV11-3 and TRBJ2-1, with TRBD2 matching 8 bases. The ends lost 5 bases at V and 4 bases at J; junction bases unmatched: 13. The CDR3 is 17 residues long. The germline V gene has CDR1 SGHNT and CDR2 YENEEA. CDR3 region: CASSLGEAGVYYNEQFF. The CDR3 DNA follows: TGTGCCAGCAGCCTTGGCGAAGCGGGAGTGTATTACAATGAGCAGTTCTTC.

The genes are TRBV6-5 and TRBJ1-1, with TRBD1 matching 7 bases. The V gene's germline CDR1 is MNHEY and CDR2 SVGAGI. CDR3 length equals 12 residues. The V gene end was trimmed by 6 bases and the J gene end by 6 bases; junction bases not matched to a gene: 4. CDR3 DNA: TGTGCCAGCAGGGACGACAGGGCTGAAGCTTTCTTT. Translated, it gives CASRDDRAEAFF.

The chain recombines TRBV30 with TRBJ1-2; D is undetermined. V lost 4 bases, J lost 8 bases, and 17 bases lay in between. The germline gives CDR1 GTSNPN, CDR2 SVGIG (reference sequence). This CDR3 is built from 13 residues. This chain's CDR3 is CAWNMGRWGGYTF. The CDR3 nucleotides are TGTGCCTGGAATATGGGAAGGTGGGGAGGCTACACCTTC.

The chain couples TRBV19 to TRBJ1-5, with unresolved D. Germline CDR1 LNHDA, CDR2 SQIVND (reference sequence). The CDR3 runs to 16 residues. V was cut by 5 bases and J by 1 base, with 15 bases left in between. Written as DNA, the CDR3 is TGTGCCAGTAGTCTTGGAGAGGAGAGAAGCAATCAGCCCCAGCATTTT. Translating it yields CASSLGEERSNQPQHF.

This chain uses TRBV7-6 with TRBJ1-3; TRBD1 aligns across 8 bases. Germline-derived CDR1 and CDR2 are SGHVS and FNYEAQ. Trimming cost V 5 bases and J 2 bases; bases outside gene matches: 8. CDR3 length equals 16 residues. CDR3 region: CASSPRQGTAGNTIYF. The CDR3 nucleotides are TGTGCCAGCAGCCCGCGACAGGGGACGGCTGGAAACACCATATATTTT.

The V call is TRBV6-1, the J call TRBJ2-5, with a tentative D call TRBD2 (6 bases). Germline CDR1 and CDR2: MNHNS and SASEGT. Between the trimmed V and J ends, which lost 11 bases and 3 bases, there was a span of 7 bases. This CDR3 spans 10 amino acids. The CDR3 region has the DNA TGTGCCTTAGCGGAAGAGACCCAGTACTTC. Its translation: CALAEETQYF.

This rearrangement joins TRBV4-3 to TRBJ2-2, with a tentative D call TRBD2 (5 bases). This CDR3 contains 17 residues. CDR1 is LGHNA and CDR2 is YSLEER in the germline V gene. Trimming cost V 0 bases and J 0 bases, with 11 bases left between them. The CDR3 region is CASSQDSEGANTGELFF. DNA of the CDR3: TGCGCCAGCAGCCAAGATTCCGAGGGAGCGAACACCGGGGAGCTGTTTTTT.

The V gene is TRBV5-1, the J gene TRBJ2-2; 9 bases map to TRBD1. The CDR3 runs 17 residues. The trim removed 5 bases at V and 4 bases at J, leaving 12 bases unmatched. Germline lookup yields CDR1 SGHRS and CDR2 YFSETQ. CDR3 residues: CASRRLTGTGSTGELFF. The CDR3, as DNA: TGCGCCAGCAGGCGGCTAACCGGGACAGGGAGCACCGGGGAGCTGTTTTTT. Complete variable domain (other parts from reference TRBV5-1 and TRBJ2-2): KAGVTQTPRYLIKTRGQQVTLSCSPISGHRSVSWYQQTPGQGLQFLFEYFSETQRNKGNFPGRFSGRQFSNSRSEMNVSTLELGDSALYLCASRRLTGTGSTGELFFGEGSRLTVL.

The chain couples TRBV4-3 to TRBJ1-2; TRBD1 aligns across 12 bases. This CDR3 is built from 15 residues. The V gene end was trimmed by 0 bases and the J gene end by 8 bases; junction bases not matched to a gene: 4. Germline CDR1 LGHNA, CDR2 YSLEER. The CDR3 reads CASSQDFGTGGGYTF. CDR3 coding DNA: TGCGCCAGCAGCCAAGATTTCGGGACAGGGGGCGGCTACACCTTC.

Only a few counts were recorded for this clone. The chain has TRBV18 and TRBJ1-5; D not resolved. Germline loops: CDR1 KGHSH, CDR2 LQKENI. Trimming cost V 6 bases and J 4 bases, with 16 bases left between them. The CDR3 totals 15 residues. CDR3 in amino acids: CASSPEEGWNQPQHF. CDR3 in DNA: TGTGCCAGCTCCCCTGAGGAGGGATGGAATCAGCCCCAGCATTTT. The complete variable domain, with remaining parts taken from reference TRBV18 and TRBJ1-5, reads NAGVMQNPRHLVRRRGQEARLRCSPMKGHSHVYWYRQLPEEGLKFMVYLQKENIIDESGMPKERFSAEFPKEGPSILRIQQVVRGDSAAYFCASSPEEGWNQPQHFGDGTRLSIL.

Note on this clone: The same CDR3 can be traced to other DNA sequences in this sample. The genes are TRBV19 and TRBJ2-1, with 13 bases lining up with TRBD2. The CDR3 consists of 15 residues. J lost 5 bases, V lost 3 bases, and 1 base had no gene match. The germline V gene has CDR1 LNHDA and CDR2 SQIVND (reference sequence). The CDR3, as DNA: TGTGCCAGTAGTATGGGGACTAGCGGGAACAATGAGCAGTTCTTC. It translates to CASSMGTSGNNEQFF.

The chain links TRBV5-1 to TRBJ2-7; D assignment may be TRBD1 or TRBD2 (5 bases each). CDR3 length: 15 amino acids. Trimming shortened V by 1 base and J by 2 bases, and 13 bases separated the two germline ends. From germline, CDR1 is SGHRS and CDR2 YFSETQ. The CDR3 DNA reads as TGCGCCAGCAGCTTGATAACAGGACTCACCTACGAGCAGTACTTC. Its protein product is CASSLITGLTYEQYF.

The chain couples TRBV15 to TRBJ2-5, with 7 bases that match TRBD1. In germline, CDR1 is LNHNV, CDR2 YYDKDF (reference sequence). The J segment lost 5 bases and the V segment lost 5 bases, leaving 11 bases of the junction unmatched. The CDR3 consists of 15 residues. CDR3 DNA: TGTGCCACCAGCTCCCGACAGGGTCTAAAGGAGACCCAGTACTTC. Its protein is CATSSRQGLKETQYF.

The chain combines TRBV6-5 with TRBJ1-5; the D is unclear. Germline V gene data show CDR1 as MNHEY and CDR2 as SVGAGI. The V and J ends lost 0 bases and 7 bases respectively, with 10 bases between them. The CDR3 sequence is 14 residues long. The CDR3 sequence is CASSYSPGEQPQHF. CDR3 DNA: TGTGCCAGCAGTTACTCTCCGGGTGAACAGCCCCAGCATTTT.

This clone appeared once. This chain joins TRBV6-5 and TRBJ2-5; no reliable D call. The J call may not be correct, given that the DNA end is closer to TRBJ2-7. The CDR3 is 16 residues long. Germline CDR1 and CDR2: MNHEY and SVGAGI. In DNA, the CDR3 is TGTGCCAGCAGTTACCTGACGGATCCCAAACCCTACGAGCAGTACTTC. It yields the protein CASSYLTDPKPYEQYF.

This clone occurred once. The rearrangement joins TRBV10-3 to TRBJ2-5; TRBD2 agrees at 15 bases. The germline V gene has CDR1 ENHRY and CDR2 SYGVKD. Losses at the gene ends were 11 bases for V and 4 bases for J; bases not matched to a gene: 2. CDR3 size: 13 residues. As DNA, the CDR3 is TGTGCCTCGGGACTAGCGGGAGGAGAGACCCAGTACTTC. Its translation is CASGLAGGETQYF.

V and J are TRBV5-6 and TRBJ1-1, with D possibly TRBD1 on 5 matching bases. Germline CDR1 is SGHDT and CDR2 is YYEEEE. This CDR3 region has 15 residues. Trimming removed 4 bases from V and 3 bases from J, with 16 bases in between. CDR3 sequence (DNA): TGTGCCAGCAGCCCTCCGTGGGGGACGGACACTGAAGCTTTCTTT. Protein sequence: CASSPPWGTDTEAFF.

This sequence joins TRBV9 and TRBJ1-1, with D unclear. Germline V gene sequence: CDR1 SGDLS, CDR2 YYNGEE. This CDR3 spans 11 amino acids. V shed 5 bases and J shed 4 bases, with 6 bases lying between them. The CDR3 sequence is CASRLATEAFF. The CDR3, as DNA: TGTGCCAGCAGGTTGGCCACTGAAGCTTTCTTT.

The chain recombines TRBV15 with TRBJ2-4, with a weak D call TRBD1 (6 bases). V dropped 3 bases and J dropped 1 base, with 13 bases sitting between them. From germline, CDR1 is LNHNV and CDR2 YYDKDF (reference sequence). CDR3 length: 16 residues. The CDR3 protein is CATSSEPQGAKNIQYF. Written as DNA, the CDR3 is TGTGCCACCAGCAGTGAGCCCCAGGGGGCCAAAAACATTCAGTACTTC.

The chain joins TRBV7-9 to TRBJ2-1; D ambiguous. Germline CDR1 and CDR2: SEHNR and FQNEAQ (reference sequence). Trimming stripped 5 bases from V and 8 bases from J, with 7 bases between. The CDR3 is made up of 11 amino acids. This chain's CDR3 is CASSKSYEQFF. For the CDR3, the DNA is TGTGCCAGCAGCAAGAGTTATGAGCAGTTCTTC.

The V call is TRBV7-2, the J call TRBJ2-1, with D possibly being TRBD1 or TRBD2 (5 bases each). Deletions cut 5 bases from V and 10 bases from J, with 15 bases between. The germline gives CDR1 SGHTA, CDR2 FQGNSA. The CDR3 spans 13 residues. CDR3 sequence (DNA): TGTGCCAGCAGCGTACGGGACGGTTTGGAGCAGTTCTTC. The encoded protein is CASSVRDGLEQFF.